Described below is a single TCR beta chain sequence and its context. Its antigen is still unknown. Sequencing used immunoSEQ multiplex PCR; TCRdb keeps in-frame clones, though not all of them. The sample records 150,000 or so clones, 80% to 95% being singletons. The sample belongs to a study of T cell responses to AZD1222 COVID-19 vaccine. Broader study findings: Variant regions that are unmutated are reportedly the target of nearly half of spike-specific TCRs. Only a handful of AZD1222 recipients tested seropositive at baseline. Most donors were white British and more were female, and clonal diversity was possibly underestimated. Spike-specific TCR depth and breadth grew after two AZD1222 doses.

With 3 bases removed from V and 4 bases from J, the gap between germline ends came to 7 bases. Germline V lookup: CDR1 SGHTA, CDR2 FQGNSA. The CDR3 is 12 residues long. The sequencing here drew on peripheral blood, taken on day 0 of AZD1222 vaccination. The TCR comes from an adult in good health. This chain joins TRBV7-2 and TRBJ2-7; no reliable D call. The CDR3 DNA reads as TGTGCCAGCAGCTTCCCTAGTTACGAGCAGTACTTC. This gives the protein CASSFPSYEQYF.